One and the same sample provided the 29 T cell receptor beta chains below, sequenced in a study of neoadjuvant nivolumab and ipilimumab in lung cancer. Some clones are missing from TCRdb's copy, which holds only in-frame ones; the method was immunoSEQ multiplex PCR. The sample carries approximately 1,900 clones, more than 65% recorded once. This specimen consisted of tumor tissue, obtained before neoadjuvant nivolumab, alone or with ipilimumab. The receptors derive from an adult with non-small cell lung cancer.

The rearrangement uses TRBV5-4 and TRBJ2-1; D gene uncertain. Looked up from germline, CDR1 is SGHNT and CDR2 is YYREEE (reference sequence). This CDR3 has 13 residues. V gave up 4 bases and J gave up 10 bases, with 15 bases separating them. The CDR3: CASSDQMKIEQFF. CDR3 DNA sequence: TGTGCCAGCAGCGACCAGATGAAAATCGAGCAGTTCTTC. Based on the CDR3 plus reference TRBV5-4 and TRBJ2-1, the full variable domain is ETGVTQSPTHLIKTRGQQVTLRCSSQSGHNTVSWYQQALGQGPQFIFQYYREEENGRGNFPPRFSGLQFPNYSSELNVNALELDDSALYLCASSDQMKIEQFFGPGTRLTVL.

The chain recombines TRBV7-2 with TRBJ2-1; TRBD1 matches at 7 bases. V gave up 1 base and J gave up 4 bases; unmatched junction bases: 4. Germline loops: CDR1 SGHTA, CDR2 FQGNSA. The CDR3 spans 15 residues. The CDR3 bases are TGTGCCAGCAGCTTAGGGGGGACAGATTACAATGAGCAGTTCTTC. It encodes CASSLGGTDYNEQFF.

V usage is TRBV7-8 and J usage is TRBJ2-1, with D tentatively TRBD1 or TRBD2 (5 bases each). Trimming removed 5 bases at V and 0 bases at J, with 17 bases between. Germline loops: CDR1 SGHVS, CDR2 FQNEAQ. This CDR3 region has 17 residues. CDR3 in DNA: TGTGCCAGCAGCCCAATACCTTCAGGGAGCTCCTACAATGAGCAGTTCTTC. Its protein is CASSPIPSGSSYNEQFF.

CDR3 nucleotides: TGTGCCAGCAGCTTGGGGGCCAGCTACAATGAGCAGTTCTTC. As protein: CASSLGASYNEQFF. The chain is built from TRBV5-4 and TRBJ2-1; D remains unclear. The germline V and J ends were trimmed by 0 bases and 3 bases, with 7 bases remaining between them. CDR3 size: 14 residues. Germline-derived CDR1 and CDR2 are SGHNT and YYREEE (reference sequence).

This chain links TRBV9 with TRBJ2-3, with D perhaps TRBD2 (6 bases). From germline, CDR1 is SGDLS and CDR2 YYNGEE. The CDR3 runs to 14 residues. Between the trimmed V and J ends, which lost 4 bases and 4 bases, there was a span of 13 bases. The CDR3 DNA sequence: TGTGCCAGCAGCTGGGGGTGGGAGGCAGATACGCAGTATTTT. It is translated as CASSWGWEADTQYF.

The chain links TRBV7-9 to TRBJ1-6; tentatively, D is TRBD1 (5 bases). The CDR3 is 16 residues long. The V gene's germline CDR1 is SEHNR and CDR2 FQNEAQ (reference sequence). V was pared by 2 bases and J by 7 bases, with 15 bases between. CDR3 nucleotide sequence: TGTGCCAGCAGCTTATCGGGGGTAAATGAAAATTCACCCCTCCACTTT. Amino acid sequence: CASSLSGVNENSPLHF.

V is TRBV6-1 and J is TRBJ2-7, with D possibly TRBD2 on 6 matching bases. Germline values: CDR1 MNHNS, CDR2 SASEGT. The CDR3 loop spans 13 amino acids. V lost 8 bases, J lost 1 base, and 12 bases lay in between. As DNA, the CDR3 is TGTGCCAGCGATACTAGCCTTTCCTACGAGCAGTACTTC. It yields the protein CASDTSLSYEQYF.

V usage is TRBV7-9 and J usage is TRBJ2-2; D is uncertain. The CDR3 totals 11 residues. V gave up 3 bases and J gave up 8 bases, with 4 bases separating them. Germline CDR1 and CDR2: SEHNR and FQNEAQ (reference sequence). Here the CDR3 reads CASSFEGELFF. CDR3 sequence (DNA): TGTGCCAGCAGCTTTGAGGGGGAGCTGTTTTTT.

This chain connects TRBV19 to TRBJ2-6; D is possibly TRBD1 (6 bases). V lost 0 bases and J lost 2, with 11 bases in between. The CDR3 contains 17 residues. Looked up from germline, CDR1 is LNHDA and CDR2 is SQIVND (reference sequence). CDR3: CASSIDLTGTGANVLTF. The CDR3 DNA reads TGTGCCAGTAGTATAGACCTTACAGGGACTGGGGCCAACGTCCTGACTTTC.

CDR3 amino acids: CASSPIARLGNQPQHF. Here the CDR3 DNA reads TGTGCCAGCTCACCAATTGCCAGGCTGGGCAATCAGCCCCAGCATTTT. The chain links TRBV18 to TRBJ1-5, with unresolved D. Trimming took 2 bases from V and 2 from J, leaving 13 bases between them. CDR1 and CDR2 from the germline V gene are KGHSH and LQKENI. The CDR3 is 16 amino acids.

The chain couples TRBV19 to TRBJ2-2; 8 nucleotides agree with TRBD1. Trimming at V came to 10 bases and at J to 0 bases, leaving 7 bases not matched to a gene. The CDR3 consists of 15 residues. CDR1 is LNHDA, CDR2 SQIVND, per germline (reference sequence). CDR3 region: CATTSGQANTGELFF. The CDR3 DNA is TGTGCCACTACGTCGGGACAGGCGAACACCGGGGAGCTGTTTTTT. The variable domain in full, completed from reference TRBV19 and TRBJ2-2, reads DGGITQSPKYLFRKEGQNVTLSCEQNLNHDAMYWYRQDPGQGLRLIYYSQIVNDFQKGDIAEGYSVSREKKESFPLTVTSAQKNPTAFYLCATTSGQANTGELFFGEGSRLTVL.

CDR3 in amino acids: CASSLNTGGVQFF. The CDR3 region has the DNA TGTGCCAGCAGCCTAAACACAGGGGGCGTTCAGTTCTTC. This chain connects TRBV11-1 to TRBJ2-1; 9 bases align to TRBD1. Per germline, CDR1 SGHAT and CDR2 FQDESV (reference sequence). Trimming removed 5 bases from V and 13 bases from J; junction bases left unmatched: 9. The CDR3 covers 13 residues.

The chain combines TRBV5-1 with TRBJ2-2; a possible D gene is TRBD2 (6 bases). This CDR3 spans 17 amino acids. CDR1 is SGHRS, CDR2 YFSETQ, per germline. With 6 bases removed from V and 0 bases from J, the gap between germline ends came to 18 bases. Here the CDR3 DNA reads TGCGCCAGCACTCAAAATAGCGGAACCGCGAACACCGGGGAGCTGTTTTTT. This encodes CASTQNSGTANTGELFF.

The chain carries TRBV27 and TRBJ1-1, with D perhaps matching TRBD1 (5 bases). CDR3 size: 13 residues. Germline CDR1 MNHEY, CDR2 SMNVEV (reference sequence). V dropped 1 base and J dropped 4 bases, with 7 bases sitting between them. CDR3 region: CASSLYGGTEAFF. CDR3 coding DNA: TGTGCCAGCAGTTTATACGGGGGCACTGAAGCTTTCTTT.

This clone was observed a single time. The rearrangement joins TRBV6-4 to TRBJ2-2; 7 nucleotides line up with TRBD2. V lost 2 bases and J lost 3; bases outside the gene matches: 0. CDR3 length equals 14 residues. The germline V gene has CDR1 MRHNA and CDR2 SNTAGT. CDR3 DNA sequence: TGTGCCAGCAGTGACCGGGGGGACACCGGGGAGCTGTTTTTT. It yields the protein CASSDRGDTGELFF.

The chain joins TRBV5-1 to TRBJ2-1; a possible D gene is TRBD1 (6 bases). CDR3 size: 15 residues. Per the germline V gene, CDR1 is SGHRS and CDR2 is YFSETQ. Trimming stripped 0 bases from V and 7 bases from J, with 14 bases between. CDR3 DNA sequence: TGCGCCAGCAGCTTGGCTGGGGGCGCGATTAATGAGCAGTTCTTC. This translates into CASSLAGGAINEQFF.

The rearrangement links TRBV28 to TRBJ2-7; 9 positions match TRBD1. CDR3 length equals 12 residues. Germline lookup yields CDR1 MDHEN and CDR2 SYDVKM. The V and J ends lost 5 bases and 12 bases, in that order; junction bases with no gene match: 8. The CDR3 nucleotides are TGTGCCAGCAGTATTGGACAGGGGAGAGTGTACTTC. Translating it yields CASSIGQGRVYF.

The J gene is TRBJ2-7, the V gene TRBV19; 8 bases align to TRBD2. The ends lost 6 bases at V and 0 bases at J; junction bases unmatched: 13. The V gene's germline CDR1 is LNHDA and CDR2 SQIVND (reference sequence). This CDR3 region has 17 residues. CDR3: CASSPSHIAGSSYEQYF. In DNA form, the CDR3 reads TGTGCCAGTAGCCCTTCCCACATAGCGGGGAGCTCCTACGAGCAGTACTTC.

The chain links TRBV30 to TRBJ2-6; the D is unclear. Germline V gene data show CDR1 as GTSNPN and CDR2 as SVGIG (reference sequence). V dropped 5 bases and J dropped 5 bases, with 19 bases sitting between them. The CDR3 is 16 amino acids. The CDR3 nucleotides read TGTGCCTGGGCATTATGGCGTCAAAGTCGGGCCAACGTCCTGACTTTC. This encodes CAWALWRQSRANVLTF.

In its sample, this clone is large. The rearrangement uses TRBV30 and TRBJ1-1, with 8 bases lining up with TRBD1. This CDR3 has 19 residues. V lost 4 bases, J lost 0 bases, and 19 bases stayed unmatched. Germline V CDR1 and CDR2: GTSNPN, SVGIG (reference sequence). CDR3 protein: CAWTAGQEPKVVMNTEAFF. As DNA, the CDR3 is TGTGCCTGGACGGCGGGACAGGAACCTAAAGTGGTTATGAACACTGAAGCTTTCTTT.

This rearrangement joins TRBV27 to TRBJ2-7; 11 bases line up with TRBD2. Germline V gene data show CDR1 as MNHEY and CDR2 as SMNVEV (reference sequence). The trim removed 9 bases at V and 1 base at J, leaving 17 bases unmatched. This CDR3 has 18 amino acids. The CDR3 region is CARDRGTSGTYGSYEQYF. The CDR3 coding sequence is TGTGCCAGGGACCGGGGGACTAGCGGAACCTACGGATCCTACGAGCAGTACTTC.

This chain joins TRBV5-1 and TRBJ2-7; 7 bases fit TRBD1. The CDR3 covers 19 residues. Germline V gene data show CDR1 as SGHRS and CDR2 as YFSETQ. Trimming cost V 0 bases and J 0 bases; bases outside gene matches: 15. Here the CDR3 DNA reads TGCGCCAGCAGCTTGGACTGGTCGGTCGGACAGGCCAACTCCTACGAGCAGTACTTC. Translating it yields CASSLDWSVGQANSYEQYF.

This clone was seen just once. The gene calls are TRBV7-9 and TRBJ2-5; 9 nucleotides align to TRBD2. The germline V gene encodes CDR1 SEHNR and CDR2 FQNEAQ (reference sequence). This CDR3 contains 15 residues. Unmatched junction bases numbered 11, after V lost 8 bases and J lost 4 bases. DNA of the CDR3: TGTGCCAGCGAGTGGGCGGGAGGGGCTGGAGAGACCCAGTACTTC. The encoded protein is CASEWAGGAGETQYF.

V and J are TRBV28 and TRBJ1-2; no firm D call. The V end was cut by 3 bases, the J end by 0 bases, with 2 bases between. Germline lookup yields CDR1 MDHEN and CDR2 SYDVKM. CDR3 length: 12 residues. CDR3 sequence (DNA): TGTGCCAGCAGTTTCTCTAACTATGGCTACACCTTC. This gives the protein CASSFSNYGYTF.

The V call is TRBV19, the J call TRBJ2-5, with 7 bases that match TRBD2. Germline CDR1 and CDR2: LNHDA and SQIVND (reference sequence). With 5 bases clipped from V and 5 bases from J, the junction kept 14 bases outside the gene matches. This CDR3 is built from 16 residues. The CDR3 bases are TGTGCCAGTAGTTTCACCGGGACTAACCCGTCGGAGACCCAGTACTTC. Its translation: CASSFTGTNPSETQYF.

This clone has just one count. The rearrangement uses TRBV5-4 and TRBJ2-7; D is perhaps TRBD1 or TRBD2 (5 bases each). V lost 4 bases and J 2 bases, leaving 7 bases between the germline ends. The CDR3 is 12 amino acids. Per the germline V gene, CDR1 is SGHNT and CDR2 is YYREEE (reference sequence). CDR3 sequence reads: CASSRGAYEQYF. The CDR3 coding sequence is TGTGCCAGCAGCAGGGGAGCCTACGAGCAGTACTTC.

This rearrangement joins TRBV2 to TRBJ1-2; D gene ambiguous. The germline gives CDR1 SNHLY, CDR2 FYNNEI. The CDR3 extends over 11 amino acids. Trimming stripped 4 bases from V and 10 bases from J, with 10 bases between. The CDR3 DNA sequence: TGTGCCAGCAGTGCCGGTCAGAACTACACCTTC. As protein: CASSAGQNYTF.

Only a few counts were recorded for this clone. The chain joins TRBV4-3 to TRBJ2-3; weak D call: TRBD2 (7 bases). This CDR3 contains 17 residues. CDR1 is LGHNA, CDR2 YSLEER, per germline. The V end lost 1 base, the J end lost 1 base, and 15 bases lay between the germline ends. Here the CDR3 DNA reads TGCGCCAGCAGCCAAGCCATAGGGGGAGGGGGCACAGATACGCAGTATTTT. It encodes CASSQAIGGGGTDTQYF.

The chain combines TRBV10-3 with TRBJ2-1, with 11 bases matching TRBD2. V lost 5 bases, J lost 8 bases, and 2 bases stayed unmatched. Germline V gene data show CDR1 as ENHRY and CDR2 as SYGVKD. The CDR3 has 13 residues. DNA for the CDR3: TGTGCCATCAGTATGACTAGCGGGGATGAGCAGTTCTTC. It specifies CAISMTSGDEQFF.